Reported below is one TCR beta chain. This CDR3 is built from 14 residues. V lost 5 bases to trimming and J lost 5 bases; unmatched junction nucleotides: 6. Germline V gene lookup returns CDR1 SGHTA and CDR2 FQGTGA. Authors' data handling: The assay estimated nucleated cells by amplifying reference gene primers. The data were produced by immunoSEQ multiplex PCR, yet TCRdb's version contains in-frame clones alone and is incomplete. D and trimming were read from the DNA, whereas the V and J calls and clone size are those reported in that table. The sample carries approximately 350,000 clones, over 70% recorded once. These data belong to a study of blood T cell repertoires in COVID-19. Whole-study context: Spain, Italy and the United States supplied samples that represented acute and convalescent COVID-19. Sources were T cells, B-cell-depleted T cells, or PBMCs; the material itself was cDNA or gDNA.

The sequenced material came from peripheral blood. The receptor comes from a woman between 45 and 65 years old with COVID-19, enrolled during active disease. The chain employs TRBV7-3 and TRBJ2-5, with 9 bases aligning to TRBD1. The DNA for the CDR3 is TGTGCCAGCAGCAAAGACAGGGGGGCTGAGACCCAGTACTTC. It translates to CASSKDRGAETQYF.